This TCR beta chain was recorded in a study of T-cell reconstitution after alpha-beta-depleted transplantation in children. Study conclusions and caveats: About two months after transplant, alpha-beta T cells reportedly came from several hundred expanded graft clones. T-cell counts and diversity were attributed mostly to newly produced T cells one year after transplant. The origin of high day-60 TCRbeta diversity in some patients lay in surviving recipient T cells and thymic progenitors.

This clonotype showed up just once. What it binds is unknown. This CDR3 is 15 amino acids long. V was trimmed by 5 bases and J by 5 bases, leaving 19 bases between them. Germline CDR1 DFQATT, CDR2 SNEGSKA (reference sequence). The library targeted TCRbeta and was prepared with unique molecular identifiers. TCRdb processed the PCR reads anew with MiXCR; each CDR3 protein has one entry. The repertoire has around 670,000 distinct CDR3 sequences, around 13% of them found once; the top ten carry 0.79%. The rearrangement links TRBV20-1 to TRBJ1-3, with a tentative D call TRBD1 (6 bases). This clonotype was obtained from a girl aged 2 to 10 with congenital amegakaryocytic thrombocytopenia, due to receive a stem cell transplant. Sequencing used PBMCs, obtained before TCRalphabeta/CD19-depleted stem cell transplant. In DNA form, the CDR3 reads TGCAGTGCTTTCCCGGTCAGGGGAGTAAGAAACACCATATATTTT. Its translation is CSAFPVRGVRNTIYF.